This T cell receptor (beta chain) was sequenced for a study of cytomegalovirus exposure and HLA in healthy donors. The CDR3 has 13 residues. For this clone: Its antigen is unidentified.

PCR involved 60 Vbeta and 13 Jbeta primers. TCRdb's table, derived via immunoSEQ multiplex PCR, lists solely in-frame clones and lacks some. The sample has fewer than 200,000 clones, more than 75% seen once. Study findings and constraints: The classifier reportedly diagnosed cytomegalovirus status with high sensitivity and specificity.

Sequences were obtained from PBMCs. The chain joins TRBV21-1 to TRBJ1-2. TRBV21-1 is labeled a pseudogene. The sequence was obtained from a girl younger than two in good health and CMV-seronegative. The CDR3 DNA is TGTGCCAGCAGCATGGGGGGAAAGGTTGGCTACACCTTC. Its protein product is CASSMGGKVGYTF.